This T cell receptor beta chain comes out of a study of shared clonotypes between healthy human individuals. Broader study findings: It was the few donors that limited the genetic and exposure-history diversity represented.

Cells designated naive CD8 were CD45RO-negative and were positively selected for CCR7, with terminally differentiated effector memory CD45RA+ cells excluded. Each sample came from a Caucasian adult donor living in Nashville, Tennessee. This CDR3 has 15 residues. Germline CDR1 and CDR2: MNHEY and SVGAGI. Deletions cut 2 bases from V and 7 bases from J, with 15 bases between. Remarks on this clone: The antigen is unknown.

Some clones are missing from TCRdb's copy, which holds only in-frame ones; the method was immunoSEQ multiplex PCR. The repertoire holds some 2 million clones, with about 95% as singletons. This TCR was sampled from a man between 18 and 29 years old in good health. The material sequenced was naive CD8+ T cells sorted from blood. The chain carries TRBV6-5 and TRBJ2-1; a possible D gene is TRBD2 (7 bases). The CDR3 sequence is CASSYGGASSNEQFF. DNA for the CDR3: TGTGCCAGCAGTTACGGGGGGGCCTCGAGTAATGAGCAGTTCTTC.